A selection of T cell receptor beta chains follows, all from one sample in a study of CXCR3-negative and CXCR3-positive naive CD8 T cells. With the 5' RACE reads reprocessed, TCRdb shows one record per CDR3 protein and no DNA. The sample totals about 26,000 distinct CDR3 sequences; its top ten clones hold about 2.7%. The sequenced sample was naive CXCR3- CD8+ T cells from blood. The origin of the receptors is a human donor in good health. Some clones in this sample may be carry-over from other donors' samples. The CDR3 runs from the conserved cysteine through the conserved F or W. Clone size is not always given. Where it is, it says once, few, many or a class for expanded clones.

TRBV7-9	TRBJ2-1	NA	CASSSDAYEQFF
TRBV6-5	TRBJ2-7	NA	CASSPSRIDHEQYF
TRBV20-1	TRBJ2-7	NA	CSARDLRIYEQYF
TRBV6-6	TRBJ1-2	NA	CASSPDHDLLGVYGYTF
TRBV7-9	TRBJ1-1	NA	CASSLGRGEAFF
TRBV19	TRBJ2-1	NA	CASSPPAGGPNEQFF
TRBV20-1	TRBJ2-1	NA	CSADPGRSSYNEQFF
TRBV4-3	TRBJ1-1	medium-sized	CASSQDSEYTEAFF
TRBV10-1	TRBJ2-7	NA	CASTDPGTSGYEQYF
TRBV5-5	TRBJ2-3	NA	CASSLALVGAVWADTQYF
TRBV6-2/TRBV6-3	TRBJ1-1	medium-sized	CACDRGLTVNTEAFF
TRBV3-1	TRBJ2-7	NA	CASSQGDYPSPYEQYF
TRBV7-6	TRBJ2-3	NA	CASSQIGGTDTQYF
TRBV19	TRBJ1-5	NA	CATQAGSNNQPQHF
TRBV7-8	TRBJ2-2	NA	CASSEEYPNTGELFF
TRBV19	TRBJ2-7	NA	CASSAGTGREQYF
TRBV7-2	TRBJ2-2	NA	CASSLVAGVVTGELFF
TRBV29-1	TRBJ2-3	NA	CSGQPRGTDTQYF
TRBV12-3/TRBV12-4	TRBJ1-5	NA	CASSLDPGRIDQPQHF
TRBV7-8	TRBJ1-4	NA	CASSLEWATNEKLFF
TRBV7-7	TRBJ2-5	NA	CASSRDQLGETQYF
TRBV7-6	TRBJ1-6	NA	CASSQTTNSGSPLHF